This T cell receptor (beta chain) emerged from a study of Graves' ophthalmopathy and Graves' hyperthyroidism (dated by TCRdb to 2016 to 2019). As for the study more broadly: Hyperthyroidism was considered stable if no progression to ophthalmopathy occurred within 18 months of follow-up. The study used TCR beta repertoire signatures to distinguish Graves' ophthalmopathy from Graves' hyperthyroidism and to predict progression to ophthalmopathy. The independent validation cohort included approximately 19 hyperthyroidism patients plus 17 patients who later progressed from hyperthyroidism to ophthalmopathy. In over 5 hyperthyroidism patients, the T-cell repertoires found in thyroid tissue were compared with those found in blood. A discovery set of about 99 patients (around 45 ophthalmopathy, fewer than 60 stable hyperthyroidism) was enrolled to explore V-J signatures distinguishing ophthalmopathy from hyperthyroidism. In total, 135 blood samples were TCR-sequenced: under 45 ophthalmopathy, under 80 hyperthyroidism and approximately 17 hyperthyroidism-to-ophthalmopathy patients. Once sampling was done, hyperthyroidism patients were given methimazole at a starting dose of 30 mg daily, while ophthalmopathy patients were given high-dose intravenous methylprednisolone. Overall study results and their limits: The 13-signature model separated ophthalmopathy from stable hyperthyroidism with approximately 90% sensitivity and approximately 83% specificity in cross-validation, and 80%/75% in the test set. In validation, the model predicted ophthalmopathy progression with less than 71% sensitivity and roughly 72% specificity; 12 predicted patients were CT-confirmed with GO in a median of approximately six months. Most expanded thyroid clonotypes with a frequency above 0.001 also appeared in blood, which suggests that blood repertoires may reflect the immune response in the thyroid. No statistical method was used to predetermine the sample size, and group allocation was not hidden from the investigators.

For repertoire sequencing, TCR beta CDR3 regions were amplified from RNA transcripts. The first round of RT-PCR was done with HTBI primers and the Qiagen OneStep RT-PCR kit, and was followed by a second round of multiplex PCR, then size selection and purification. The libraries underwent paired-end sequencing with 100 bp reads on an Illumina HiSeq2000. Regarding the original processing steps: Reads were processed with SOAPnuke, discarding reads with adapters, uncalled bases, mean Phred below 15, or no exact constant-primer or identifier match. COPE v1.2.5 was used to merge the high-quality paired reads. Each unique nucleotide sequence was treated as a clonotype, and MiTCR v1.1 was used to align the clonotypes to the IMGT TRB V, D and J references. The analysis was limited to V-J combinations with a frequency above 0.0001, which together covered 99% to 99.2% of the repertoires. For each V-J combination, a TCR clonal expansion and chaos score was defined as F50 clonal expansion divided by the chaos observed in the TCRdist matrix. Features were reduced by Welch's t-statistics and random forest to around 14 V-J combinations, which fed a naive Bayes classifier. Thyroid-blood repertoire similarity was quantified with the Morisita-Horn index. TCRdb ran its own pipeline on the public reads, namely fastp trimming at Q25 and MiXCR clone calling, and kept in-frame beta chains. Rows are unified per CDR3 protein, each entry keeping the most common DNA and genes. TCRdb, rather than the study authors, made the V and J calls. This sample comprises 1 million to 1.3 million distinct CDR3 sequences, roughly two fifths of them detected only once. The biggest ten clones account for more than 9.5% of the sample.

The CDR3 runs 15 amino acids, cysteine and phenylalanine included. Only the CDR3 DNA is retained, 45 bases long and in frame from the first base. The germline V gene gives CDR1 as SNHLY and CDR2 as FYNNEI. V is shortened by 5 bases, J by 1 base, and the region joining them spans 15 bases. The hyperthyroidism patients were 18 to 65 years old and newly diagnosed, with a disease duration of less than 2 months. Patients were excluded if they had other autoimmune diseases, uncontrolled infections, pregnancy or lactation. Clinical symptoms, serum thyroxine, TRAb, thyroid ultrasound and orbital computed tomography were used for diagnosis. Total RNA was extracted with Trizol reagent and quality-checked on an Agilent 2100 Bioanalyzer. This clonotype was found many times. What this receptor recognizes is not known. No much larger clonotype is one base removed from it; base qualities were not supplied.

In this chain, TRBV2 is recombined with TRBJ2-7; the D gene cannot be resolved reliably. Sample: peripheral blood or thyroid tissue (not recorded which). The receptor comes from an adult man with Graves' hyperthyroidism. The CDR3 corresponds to CASSKLEISSYEQYF. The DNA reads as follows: TGTGCCAGCAGTAAGCTCGAGATTTCATCCTACGAGCAGTACTTC. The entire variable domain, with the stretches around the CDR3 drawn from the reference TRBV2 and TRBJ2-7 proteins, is EPEVTQTPSHQVTQMGQEVILRCVPISNHLYFYWYRQILGQKVEFLVSFYNNEISEKSEIFDDQFSVERPDGSNFTLKIRSTKLEDSAMYFCASSKLEISSYEQYFGPGTRLTVT.